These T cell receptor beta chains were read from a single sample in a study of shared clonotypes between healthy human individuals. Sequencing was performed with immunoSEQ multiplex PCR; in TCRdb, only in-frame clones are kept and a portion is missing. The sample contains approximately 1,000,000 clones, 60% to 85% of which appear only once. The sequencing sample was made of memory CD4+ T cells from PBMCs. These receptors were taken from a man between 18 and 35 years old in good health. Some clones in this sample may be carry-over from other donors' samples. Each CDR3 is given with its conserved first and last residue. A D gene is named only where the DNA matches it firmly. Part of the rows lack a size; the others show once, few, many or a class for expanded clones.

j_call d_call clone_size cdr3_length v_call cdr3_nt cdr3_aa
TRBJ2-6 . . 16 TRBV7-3 TGTGCCAGCAGCTTATCCGGGGGGCCTGGGGCCAACGTCCTGACTTTC CASSLSGGPGANVLTF
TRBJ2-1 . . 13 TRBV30 TGTGCCTGGAGTGTAACGAACGGGACCCCGCAGTTCTTC CAWSVTNGTPQFF
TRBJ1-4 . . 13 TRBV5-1 TGCGCCAGCGCCGCGGACATTAATGAAAAACTGTTTTTT CASAADINEKLFF
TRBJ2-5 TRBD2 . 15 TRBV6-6 TGTGCCAGCAGACCAAGCGGGAGCGATAAGAGAACCCAGTACTTC CASRPSGSDKRTQYF
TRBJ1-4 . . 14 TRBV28 TGTGCCAGCAGCCTAAACCAGGGGACTGAAAAACTGTTTTTT CASSLNQGTEKLFF
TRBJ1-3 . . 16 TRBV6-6 TGTGCCAGCAGTTACGATGGGCAGGGTTGGAGAAACACCATATATTTT CASSYDGQGWRNTIYF
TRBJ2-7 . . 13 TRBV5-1 TGCGCCAGCAGCTCCCCGGGGACCTACGAGCAGTACTTC CASSSPGTYEQYF
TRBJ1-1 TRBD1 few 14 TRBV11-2 TGTGCCAGCAGCTTTCAGGGGGCAGACACTGAAGCTTTCTTT CASSFQGADTEAFF
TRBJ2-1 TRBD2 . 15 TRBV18 TGTGCCAGCTCACAGGGACTAGCGGGACCCTATGAGCAGTTCTTC CASSQGLAGPYEQFF
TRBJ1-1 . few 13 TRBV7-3 TGTGCCAGCAGCTTAAATAGAGACACTGAAGCTTTCTTT CASSLNRDTEAFF
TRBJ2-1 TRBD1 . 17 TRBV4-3 TGCGCCAGCAGCCAAGATGTTACGGGACAGGGGTACAATGAGCAGTTCTTC CASSQDVTGQGYNEQFF
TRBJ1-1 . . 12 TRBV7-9 TGTGCCAGCAGCTTAGGAGGAAATGAAGCTTTCTTT CASSLGGNEAFF
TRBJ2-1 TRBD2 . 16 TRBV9 TGTGCCAGCAGCGTAGGGGGTAGCGGGAGAACGTATGAGCAGTTCTTC CASSVGGSGRTYEQFF
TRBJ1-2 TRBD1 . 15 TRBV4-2 TGTGCCAGCAGCCAAGGTGACAGGGGCCTCTATGGCTACACCTTC CASSQGDRGLYGYTF
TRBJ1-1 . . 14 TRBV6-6 TGTGCCAGCCTTATTTTCCCCGAGGAAGGTGAAGCTTTCTTT CASLIFPEEGEAFF
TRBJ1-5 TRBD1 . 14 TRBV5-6 TGTGCCAGCAGCTTGGTGACAGGGGGTCAGCCCCAGCATTTT CASSLVTGGQPQHF
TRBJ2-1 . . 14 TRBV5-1 TGCGCCAGCAGCTCTGGGACCACCACTAATGAGCAGTTCTTC CASSSGTTTNEQFF
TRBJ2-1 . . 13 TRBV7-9 TGTGCCAGCAGCACGACTACCCACAATGAGCAGTTCTTC CASSTTTHNEQFF
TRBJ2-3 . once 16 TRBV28 TGTGCCAGCAGTTCCCCGGGGACACCCCCTCCAGATACGCAGTATTTT CASSSPGTPPPDTQYF
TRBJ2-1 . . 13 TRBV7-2 TGTGCCAGCAGCTTAACCAACATAGGTGAGCAGTTCTTC CASSLTNIGEQFF
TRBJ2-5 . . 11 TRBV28 TGTGCCAGCACCTACCAAGAGACCCAGTACTTC CASTYQETQYF
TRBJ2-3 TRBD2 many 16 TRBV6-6 TGTGCCAGCAGTTTCACTAGCGGGCGATCACCAGATACGCAGTATTTT CASSFTSGRSPDTQYF
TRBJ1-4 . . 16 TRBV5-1 TGCGCCAGCAGCTTGGGATTGGGCTTCCTTAATGAAAAACTGTTTTTT CASSLGLGFLNEKLFF
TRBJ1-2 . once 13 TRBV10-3 TGTGCCATCACCCCGTCGGGAAACTATGGCTACACCTTC CAITPSGNYGYTF